Detailed here is one TCR beta chain. Its target is not known. This sample was taken from a study of cytomegalovirus exposure and HLA in healthy donors. Study details: Clustering assigned about 80% of the roughly 420 genotyped donors to the Caucasian-associated ancestry cluster.

From germline, CDR1 is SGHTA and CDR2 FQGTGA. The CDR3 runs to 13 residues. Trimming removed 6 bases at V and 11 bases at J, with 19 bases between. The PCR made use of 60 Vbeta and 13 Jbeta primers. Method: immunoSEQ multiplex PCR; TCRdb's copy keeps in-frame clones and lacks some. This sample has about 170,000 clones; around 80% occur once, and the top ten carry 0.75% to 0.8%. Study conclusions and caveats: One cluster of highly shared sequence variants probably arose as a sequencing artifact. By HLA locus, TCR association rates varied in a later analysis, with DRB1 showing the most and HLA-C the fewest.

The sequence was collected from a female donor in good health and CMV-seronegative. The chain is built from TRBV7-3 and TRBJ1-1, with D possibly TRBD1 on 6 matching bases. Specimen: PBMCs. The CDR3 loop reads CASSPRGVGIAFF. As DNA, the CDR3 is TGTGCCAGCAGTCCCAGGGGAGTGGGGATTGCTTTCTTT.